This T cell receptor beta chain was sequenced in a study of shared clonotypes between healthy human individuals. Between the trimmed V and J ends, which lost 0 bases and 0 bases, there was a span of 7 bases. From germline, CDR1 is SGDLS and CDR2 YYNGEE. CDR3 length: 15 residues. Sequencing used immunoSEQ multiplex PCR; TCRdb keeps in-frame clones, though not all of them. The table shows some 2,000,000 clones, with 90% to 97% occurring only once. Sequenced input: naive CD4+ T cells sorted from blood. Subset denoted: CD45RA+ positively selected. This receptor was obtained from a man aged 18 to 35 in good health. The rearrangement uses TRBV9 and TRBJ2-1; no clear D gene. CDR3 nucleotides: TGTGCCAGCAGCGTAGAAGCGACCTCCTACAATGAGCAGTTCTTC. This translates into CASSVEATSYNEQFF.